Following are 11 T cell receptor beta chains from one sample sequenced in a study of cytomegalovirus exposure and HLA in healthy donors. Primers included in the PCR were 60 Vbeta and 13 Jbeta primers. Clones were read by immunoSEQ multiplex PCR, and TCRdb kept only the in-frame ones, dropping some. The repertoire holds about 160,000 clones, with 81% as singletons. The sample taken for sequencing was PBMCs. The receptor source for this set is a man between 50 and 59 years old in good health and CMV-seropositive.

The chain carries TRBV6-5 and TRBJ2-5; TRBD1 agrees at 9 bases. Germline V CDR1 and CDR2: MNHEY, SVGAGI. The CDR3 runs to 15 residues. The trim removed 2 bases at V and 4 bases at J, leaving 5 bases unmatched. Here the CDR3 reads CASSYQGTGRETQYF. CDR3 bases: TGTGCCAGCAGTTACCAGGGGACAGGGAGAGAGACCCAGTACTTC.

The V and J genes are TRBV7-6 and TRBJ2-2; 9 nucleotides agree with TRBD1. The junction had 3 bases not matched to a gene; V was cut back by 2 bases and J by 2 bases. CDR3 length: 16 amino acids. Looked up from germline, CDR1 is SGHVS and CDR2 is FNYEAQ. The CDR3 protein is CASSLRTGGNTGELFF. CDR3 DNA: TGTGCCAGCAGCTTAAGAACAGGGGGCAACACCGGGGAGCTGTTTTTT.

The CDR3 here is CASSLDRAGGPLHF. The CDR3 DNA reads TGTGCCAGCAGCTTGGACCGTGCGGGGGGTCCCCTCCACTTT. The genes are TRBV7-8 and TRBJ1-6; D is perhaps TRBD1 (5 bases). V was shortened by 3 bases and J by 13 bases, with 16 bases between the two germline ends. CDR1 is SGHVS and CDR2 is FQNEAQ in the germline V gene. The CDR3 runs 14 residues. The full variable domain, completed using reference TRBV7-8 and TRBJ1-6, is GAGVSQSPRYKVAKRGQDVALRCDPISGHVSLFWYQQALGQGPEFLTYFQNEAQLDKSGLPSDRFFAERPEGSVSTLKIQRTQQEDSAVYLCASSLDRAGGPLHFGNGTRLTVT.

J is TRBJ2-7 and V is TRBV4-1, with a possible D match to TRBD2 (6 bases). In germline, CDR1 is MGHRA, CDR2 YSYEKL. V gave up 3 bases and J gave up 0 bases, with 12 bases separating them. The CDR3 totals 15 residues. The CDR3 loop is CASSHPGSSSYEQYF. The CDR3 DNA is TGCGCCAGCAGCCACCCCGGGAGTTCCTCCTACGAGCAGTACTTC.

The V call is TRBV5-4, the J call TRBJ1-1; 7 positions agree with TRBD1. J gave up 8 bases and V 3 bases, and 10 bases lay outside the gene matches. CDR3 size: 14 residues. The V gene's germline CDR1 is SGHNT and CDR2 YYREEE (reference sequence). The CDR3 protein is CASSSETGAREAFF. Written as DNA, the CDR3 is TGTGCCAGCAGCTCAGAAACAGGGGCCCGGGAAGCTTTCTTT.

The J gene is TRBJ1-1, the V gene TRBV5-1, with TRBD1 identical over 7 bases. The germline V gene encodes CDR1 SGHRS and CDR2 YFSETQ. The CDR3 is 15 amino acids. The V segment lost 2 bases and the J segment 3 bases; nucleotides outside the gene matches: 7. Here the CDR3 DNA reads TGCGCCAGCAGCTTACAGGGGATGGTGGACACTGAAGCTTTCTTT. The encoded protein is CASSLQGMVDTEAFF.

The V gene is TRBV28, the J gene TRBJ1-1; D is perhaps TRBD1 (6 bases). This CDR3 has 14 residues. Germline V lookup: CDR1 MDHEN, CDR2 SYDVKM. The ends were cut back, 7 bases at V and 0 bases at J, with 12 bases in the middle. CDR3: CASTGQNMNTEAFF. The CDR3 nucleotides read TGTGCCAGCACTGGACAGAACATGAACACTGAAGCTTTCTTT. The full variable domain, in which reference TRBV28 and TRBJ1-1 provide the parts outside the CDR3, is DVKVTQSSRYLVKRTGEKVFLECVQDMDHENMFWYRQDPGLGLRLIYFSYDVKMKEKGDIPEGYSVSREKKERFSLILESASTNQTSMYLCASTGQNMNTEAFFGQGTRLTVV.

V usage is TRBV6-5 and J usage is TRBJ1-2, with TRBD1 identical over 10 bases. This CDR3 has 16 amino acids. V lost 2 bases to trimming and J lost 6 bases; unmatched junction nucleotides: 9. Germline values: CDR1 MNHEY, CDR2 SVGAGI. Here the CDR3 reads CASSYNIDRGRDGYTF. CDR3 nucleotide sequence: TGTGCCAGCAGTTACAATATAGACAGGGGGCGAGATGGCTACACCTTC.

The chain links TRBV28 to TRBJ1-4, with 8 bases identical to TRBD1. The CDR3 consists of 16 residues. Germline V gene data show CDR1 as MDHEN and CDR2 as SYDVKM. Trimming took 6 bases from V and 8 from J; bases not matched to a gene: 14. CDR3 in amino acids: CASSSGVQGVGEKLFF. CDR3 sequence (DNA): TGTGCCAGCAGCTCGGGCGTACAGGGGGTGGGGGAAAAACTGTTTTTT.

The rearrangement links TRBV7-9 to TRBJ1-4; D is unresolved. Germline CDR1 and CDR2: SEHNR and FQNEAQ (reference sequence). The germline V and J ends were trimmed by 6 bases and 0 bases, with 8 bases remaining between them. The CDR3 is made up of 14 amino acids. CDR3 protein: CASSHRATNEKLFF. The CDR3 bases are TGTGCCAGCAGTCATCGGGCAACTAATGAAAAACTGTTTTTT.

This chain uses TRBV5-1 with TRBJ2-7; 10 nucleotides line up with TRBD1. V lost 0 bases, J lost 3 bases, and 9 bases stayed unmatched. The CDR3 consists of 17 residues. Germline CDR1 and CDR2: SGHRS and YFSETQ. CDR3 amino acids: CASSLGQGAPFRYEQYF. In DNA form, the CDR3 reads TGCGCCAGCAGCTTGGGACAGGGGGCCCCATTCCGCTACGAGCAGTACTTC.